The clone carrying this T cell receptor (beta chain) was detected once. The CDR3 sequence is 13 residues long. Trimming shortened V by 3 bases and J by 3 bases, and 9 bases separated the two germline ends. Germline lookup yields CDR1 GTSNPN and CDR2 SVGIG (reference sequence). The data derive from a study of blood T cell repertoires in COVID-19. Per the authors' pipeline: Reference gene primer amplification gave estimated nucleated cell counts. Assay used: immunoSEQ multiplex PCR; TCRdb lists only in-frame clones, some missing. That table is the source of V, J and clone size, and D and trimming were worked out from the DNA. Of around 200,000 clones in the sample, about 85% are singletons; the top ten hold roughly 12%.

The material sequenced was peripheral blood. This clonotype was sampled from a woman aged 18 to 35 who had recovered from COVID-19. The chain links TRBV30 to TRBJ1-5, with a tentative D call TRBD1 (5 bases). The CDR3 sequence is CAWRTASNQPQHF. Written as DNA, the CDR3 is TGTGCCTGGAGGACAGCGTCCAATCAGCCCCAGCATTTT.